The 27 T cell receptor beta chains given below trace back to one sample, sequenced in a study of pediatric ulcerative colitis. The data were produced by immunoSEQ multiplex PCR, yet TCRdb's version contains in-frame clones alone and is incomplete. Here the sample spans roughly 70,000 clones, 86% being singletons. The sequenced material came from blood. All receptors derive from a boy between 10 and 17 years old with severe ulcerative colitis.

The chain recombines TRBV5-8 with TRBJ1-2; TRBD1 aligns across 8 bases. CDR1 SGHTS and CDR2 YDEGEE come from the germline V gene. The ends lost 6 bases at V and 2 bases at J; junction bases unmatched: 6. This CDR3 comprises 14 residues. The CDR3 DNA is TGTGCCAGCATTCCGGACAGGGAAAACTATGGCTACACCTTC. Its translation is CASIPDRENYGYTF.

The J gene is TRBJ2-2, the V gene TRBV11-3, with D possibly TRBD2 on 6 matching bases. CDR1 and CDR2 (germline): SGHNT, YENEEA. The CDR3 covers 19 residues. The V and J ends lost 2 bases and 1 base respectively, with 20 bases between them. The CDR3 here is CASSLRRGSGGKNTGELFF. The CDR3 DNA follows: TGTGCCAGCAGCTTAAGGAGGGGTAGCGGAGGAAAGAACACCGGGGAGCTGTTTTTT.

The rearrangement uses TRBV19 and TRBJ2-7; D unclear. The germline CDR1 and CDR2 sequences are LNHDA and SQIVND (reference sequence). The CDR3 is made up of 11 amino acids. V lost 4 bases, J lost 5 bases, and 6 bases lay in between. The CDR3 sequence is CASSTFNEQYF. CDR3 bases: TGTGCCAGTAGTACCTTCAACGAGCAGTACTTC.

The rearrangement joins TRBV7-2 to TRBJ1-3; a weak D match, TRBD1 (6 bases). CDR1 and CDR2 from the germline V gene are SGHTA and FQGNSA. V lost 2 bases and J 4 bases, leaving 9 bases between the germline ends. This CDR3 contains 14 residues. The CDR3: CASSLQGQGNTIYF. DNA for the CDR3: TGTGCCAGCAGCTTACAGGGACAAGGAAACACCATATATTTT.

This clone has just one count. The chain recombines TRBV19 with TRBJ2-1; TRBD1 agrees at 9 bases. J was trimmed by 4 bases and V by 6 bases; bases with no gene match: 7. The germline V gene encodes CDR1 LNHDA and CDR2 SQIVND (reference sequence). The CDR3 runs 15 residues. This CDR3 reads CASSNPGQGYNEQFF. CDR3 nucleotides: TGTGCCAGTAGCAATCCGGGACAGGGTTACAATGAGCAGTTCTTC.

The chain has TRBV7-3 and TRBJ2-2, with 10 bases identical to TRBD2. Germline V gene lookup returns CDR1 SGHTA and CDR2 FQGTGA. J was trimmed by 1 base and V by 3 bases; bases with no gene match: 8. This CDR3 region has 18 residues. CDR3: CASSFEIQREGNTGELFF. The CDR3 DNA is TGTGCCAGCAGCTTTGAAATTCAGCGGGAGGGGAACACCGGGGAGCTGTTTTTT.

The chain couples TRBV11-2 to TRBJ2-1; no reliable D call. V gave up 4 bases and J gave up 6 bases, with 16 bases separating them. CDR3 length: 15 amino acids. CDR1 and CDR2 from the germline V gene are SGHAT and FQNNGV. The chain's CDR3 is CASSSIYVLINEQFF. CDR3 DNA sequence: TGTGCCAGCAGCTCCATCTACGTCCTCATCAATGAGCAGTTCTTC.

V and J are TRBV12-5 and TRBJ2-5, with TRBD2 matching over 14 bases. The CDR3 length is 16 residues. Germline values: CDR1 LGHNT, CDR2 FRNRAP. Losses at the gene ends were 6 bases for V and 7 bases for J; bases not matched to a gene: 10. CDR3 DNA sequence: TGTGCTAGTGGCGTCCCTGGGACTAGCGGGAGTGGGACCCAGTACTTC. Translated, it gives CASGVPGTSGSGTQYF. The full variable domain, with the rest looked up from reference TRBV12-5 and TRBJ2-5, is DARVTQTPRHKVTEMGQEVTMRCQPILGHNTVFWYRQTMMQGLELLAYFRNRAPLDDSGMPKDRFSAEMPDATLATLKIQPSEPRDSAVYFCASGVPGTSGSGTQYFGPGTRLLVL.

The gene calls are TRBV7-8 and TRBJ1-2; D unresolved. V was shortened by 1 base and J by 1 base, with 7 bases between the two germline ends. The germline CDR1 and CDR2 sequences are SGHVS and FQNEAQ. This CDR3 contains 14 residues. The CDR3 loop is CASSLEGLNYGYTF. Written as DNA, the CDR3 is TGTGCCAGCAGCTTAGAGGGCCTTAACTATGGCTACACCTTC.

The J gene is TRBJ2-1, the V gene TRBV13; TRBD2 aligns across 7 bases. This CDR3 spans 22 amino acids. The J segment lost 4 bases and the V segment lost 6 bases, leaving 30 bases of the junction unmatched. Looked up from germline, CDR1 is PRHDT and CDR2 is FYEKMQ (reference sequence). CDR3 nucleotides: TGTGCCAGCAGGCCTTTCGGGACTACCGGCCCATGGGTAAGAAATTTATACAATGAGCAGTTCTTC. Protein product: CASRPFGTTGPWVRNLYNEQFF.

This sequence joins TRBV11-3 and TRBJ2-7; TRBD2 is a possible D gene (5 bases). Germline V gene data show CDR1 as SGHNT and CDR2 as YENEEA. V was shortened by 2 bases and J by 5 bases, with 16 bases between the two germline ends. The CDR3 has 15 residues. The CDR3: CASSLHPGGTDEQYF. The CDR3 DNA reads as TGTGCCAGCAGCTTACACCCCGGAGGTACGGACGAGCAGTACTTC. Filled out from reference TRBV11-3 and TRBJ2-7, the complete variable domain reads EAGVVQSPRYKIIEKKQPVAFWCNPISGHNTLYWYLQNLGQGPELLIRYENEEAVDDSQLPKDRFSAERLKGVDSTLKIQPAELGDSAVYLCASSLHPGGTDEQYFGPGTRLTVT.

The CDR3 loop is CASRMNAGRGTEAFF. CDR3 coding DNA: TGTGCCAGCAGAATGAATGCGGGTCGGGGGACTGAAGCTTTCTTT. This chain joins TRBV27 and TRBJ1-1; a possible D gene is TRBD1 (5 bases). The germline V gene has CDR1 MNHEY and CDR2 SMNVEV (reference sequence). The V end was cut by 6 bases, the J end by 5 bases, with 19 bases between. The CDR3 runs to 15 residues.

This clone was observed a few times. This chain connects TRBV30 to TRBJ1-1; D is undetermined. V gave up 5 bases and J gave up 4 bases, with 17 bases separating them. The CDR3 is 14 residues long. The germline CDR1 and CDR2 sequences are GTSNPN and SVGIG (reference sequence). DNA for the CDR3: TGTGCCTGGGGGTTGGGAGGCTTTGGCACTGAAGCTTTCTTT. It encodes CAWGLGGFGTEAFF. Combining the CDR3 with reference TRBV30 and TRBJ1-1 gives the whole variable domain SQTIHQWPATLVQPVGSPLSLECTVEGTSNPNLYWYRQAAGRGLQLLFYSVGIGQISSEVPQNLSASRPQDRQFILSSKKLLLSDSGFYLCAWGLGGFGTEAFFGQGTRLTVV.

The chain carries TRBV14 and TRBJ2-1; D uncertain. CDR1 and CDR2 (germline): SGHDN, FVKESK. There are 11 residues in the CDR3. The germline V and J ends were trimmed by 4 bases and 5 bases, with 3 bases remaining between them. As DNA, the CDR3 is TGTGCCAGCAGCCTCAACAATGAGCAGTTCTTC. Protein product: CASSLNNEQFF.

CDR3 nucleotides: TGTGCCAGCACCCCGGACGGCACCGGGGAGCTGTTTTTT. Its translation is CASTPDGTGELFF. The chain carries TRBV6-6 and TRBJ2-2; D gene uncertain. Trimming removed 7 bases from V and 4 bases from J, with 10 bases in between. Germline CDR1 and CDR2: MNHNY and SVGAGI (reference sequence). The CDR3 is made up of 13 amino acids.

The chain employs TRBV30 and TRBJ1-5; D is ambiguous. Germline V gene data show CDR1 as GTSNPN and CDR2 as SVGIG (reference sequence). The CDR3 length is 13 residues. Trimming took off 3 bases at V and 4 bases at J, with 10 bases between the two ends. The CDR3 bases are TGTGCCTGGAGCGGACCGGGGAATCAGCCCCAGCATTTT. Its protein product is CAWSGPGNQPQHF.

The chain joins TRBV29-1 to TRBJ2-1, with a tentative D call TRBD2 (6 bases). Trimming cost V 4 bases and J 2 bases, with 6 bases left between them. The CDR3 is 12 amino acids. CDR1 and CDR2 from the germline V gene are SQVTM and ANQGSEA. CDR3 protein: CSVVAAYNEQFF. DNA for the CDR3: TGCAGCGTTGTAGCGGCCTACAATGAGCAGTTCTTC.

V is TRBV15 and J is TRBJ1-2; D is unclear. The germline V and J ends were trimmed by 1 base and 10 bases, with 10 bases remaining between them. The CDR3 runs to 12 residues. CDR1 is LNHNV, CDR2 YYDKDF, per germline (reference sequence). CDR3 sequence reads: CATSRGGRIYTF. The CDR3 DNA follows: TGTGCCACCAGCAGAGGGGGAAGGATCTACACCTTC.

The rearrangement links TRBV11-2 to TRBJ2-2; tentatively, D is TRBD2 (5 bases). Trimming removed 5 bases from V and 6 bases from J, with 10 bases in between. The V gene's germline CDR1 is SGHAT and CDR2 FQNNGV. The CDR3 is 13 amino acids. CDR3 amino acids: CASSPIGAGELFF. The CDR3 DNA reads TGTGCCAGCAGCCCCATCGGGGCCGGGGAGCTGTTTTTT.

The CDR3 is CASSFEVTDEQFF. CDR3 in DNA: TGTGCCAGCAGCTTCGAAGTCACCGATGAGCAGTTCTTC. The chain has TRBV11-1 and TRBJ2-1; D is undetermined. V dropped 3 bases and J dropped 8 bases, with 11 bases sitting between them. The CDR3 covers 13 residues. Germline assignment: CDR1 SGHAT and CDR2 FQDESV (reference sequence).

In its sample, this clone was seen once. The genes are TRBV20-1 and TRBJ2-3; D perhaps matches TRBD2 (5 bases). Germline V CDR1 and CDR2: DFQATT, SNEGSKA (reference sequence). The ends were cut back, 5 bases at V and 8 bases at J, with 11 bases in the middle. The CDR3 covers 11 residues. The CDR3: CSAAGGGTQYF. In nucleotides, the CDR3 is TGCAGTGCTGCCGGAGGCGGTACGCAGTATTTT.

On this clone: The junction does not match germline at one end; this may be a read error. V is TRBV7-9 and J is TRBJ2-7, with unresolved D. The CDR3 extends over 13 amino acids. Germline V gene sequence: CDR1 SEHNR, CDR2 FQNEAQ (reference sequence). CDR3 amino acids: CASSALPPTSKDF. DNA for the CDR3: TGTGCCAGCAGCGCCCTACCTCCTACGAGCAAAGACTTC.

The chain links TRBV18 to TRBJ1-1; D is unresolved. CDR3 size: 13 residues. Looked up from germline, CDR1 is KGHSH and CDR2 is LQKENI. Trimming removed 8 bases from V and 1 base from J, with 11 bases in between. In DNA form, the CDR3 reads TGTGCCAGCCGGGGTGGACCGAACACTGAAGCTTTCTTT. Translated: CASRGGPNTEAFF.

Here the CDR3 DNA reads TGCAGCGTTATAGGGTCCGAGGGCGGGTCCTACAATGAGCAGTTCTTC. Translation: CSVIGSEGGSYNEQFF. V is TRBV29-1 and J is TRBJ2-1; TRBD2 is a possible D gene (5 bases). With 5 bases removed from V and 1 base from J, the gap between germline ends came to 18 bases. The CDR3 has 16 amino acids. CDR1 is SQVTM, CDR2 ANQGSEA, per germline.

The J gene is TRBJ2-1, the V gene TRBV10-3; a weak D match, TRBD2 (6 bases). The CDR3 is 13 residues long. Trimming took off 4 bases at V and 9 bases at J, with 13 bases between the two ends. Germline CDR1 ENHRY, CDR2 SYGVKD. This chain's CDR3 is CAISGGERVEQFF. The CDR3 DNA reads as TGTGCCATCAGTGGGGGAGAGCGGGTTGAGCAGTTCTTC.

V usage is TRBV10-1 and J usage is TRBJ2-5, with D unresolved. Germline CDR1 and CDR2: WNHNN and SYGVQD (reference sequence). The CDR3 runs 13 residues. Trimming removed 6 bases from V and 5 bases from J, with 13 bases in between. CDR3 loop: CASSPHMSETQYF. The CDR3, as DNA: TGCGCCAGCAGCCCCCACATGTCGGAGACCCAGTACTTC.

The gene calls are TRBV9 and TRBJ2-2, with TRBD2 as a possible D gene (5 bases). Germline V CDR1 and CDR2: SGDLS, YYNGEE. The CDR3 extends over 13 amino acids. V lost 4 bases and J lost 6, with 10 bases in between. The CDR3 is CASSRKRAGELFF. The CDR3 DNA follows: TGTGCCAGCAGCCGAAAGAGGGCCGGGGAGCTGTTTTTT.